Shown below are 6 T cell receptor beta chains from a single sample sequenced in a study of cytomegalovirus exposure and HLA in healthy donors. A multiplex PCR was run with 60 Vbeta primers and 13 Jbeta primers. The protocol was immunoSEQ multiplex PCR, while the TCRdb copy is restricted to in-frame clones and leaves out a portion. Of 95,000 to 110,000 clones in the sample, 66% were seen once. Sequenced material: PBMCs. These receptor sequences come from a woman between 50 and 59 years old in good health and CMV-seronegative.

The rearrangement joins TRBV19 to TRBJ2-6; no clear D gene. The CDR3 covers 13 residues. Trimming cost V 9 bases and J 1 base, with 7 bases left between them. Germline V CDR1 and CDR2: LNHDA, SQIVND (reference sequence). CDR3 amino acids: CASKPSGANVLTF. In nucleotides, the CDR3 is TGTGCCAGCAAGCCGTCTGGGGCCAACGTCCTGACTTTC.

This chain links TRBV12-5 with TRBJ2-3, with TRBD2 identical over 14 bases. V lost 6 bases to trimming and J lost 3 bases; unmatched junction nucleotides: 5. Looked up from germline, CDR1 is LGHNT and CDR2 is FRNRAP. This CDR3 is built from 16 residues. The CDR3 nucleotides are TGTGCTAGTGGAGCGGGACTAGCGGGAGAAACAGATACGCAGTATTTT. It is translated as CASGAGLAGETDTQYF.

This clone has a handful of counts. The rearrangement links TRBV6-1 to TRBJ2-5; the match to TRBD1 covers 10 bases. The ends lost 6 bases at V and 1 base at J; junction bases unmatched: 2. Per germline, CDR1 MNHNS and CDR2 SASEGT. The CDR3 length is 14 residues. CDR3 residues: CASRRDRGQETQYF. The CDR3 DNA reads TGTGCCAGCAGGCGGGACAGGGGCCAAGAGACCCAGTACTTC.

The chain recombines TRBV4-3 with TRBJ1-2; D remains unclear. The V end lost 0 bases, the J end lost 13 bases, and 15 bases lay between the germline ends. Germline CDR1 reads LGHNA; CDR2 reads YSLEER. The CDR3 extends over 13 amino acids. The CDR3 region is CASSQDFAPPSTF. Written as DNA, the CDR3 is TGCGCCAGCAGCCAAGATTTTGCGCCTCCGTCCACCTTC.

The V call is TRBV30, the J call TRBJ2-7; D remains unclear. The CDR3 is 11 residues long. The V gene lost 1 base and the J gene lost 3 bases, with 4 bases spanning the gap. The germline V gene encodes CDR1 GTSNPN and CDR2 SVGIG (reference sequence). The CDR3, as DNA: TGTGCCTGGAGTGCGAGCTACGAGCAGTACTTC. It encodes CAWSASYEQYF.

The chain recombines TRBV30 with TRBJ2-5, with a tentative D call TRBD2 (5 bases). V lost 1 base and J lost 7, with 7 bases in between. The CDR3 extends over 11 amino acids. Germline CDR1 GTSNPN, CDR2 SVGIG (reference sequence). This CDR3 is CAWSEEGTQYF. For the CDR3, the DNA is TGTGCCTGGAGTGAAGAGGGGACCCAGTACTTC.